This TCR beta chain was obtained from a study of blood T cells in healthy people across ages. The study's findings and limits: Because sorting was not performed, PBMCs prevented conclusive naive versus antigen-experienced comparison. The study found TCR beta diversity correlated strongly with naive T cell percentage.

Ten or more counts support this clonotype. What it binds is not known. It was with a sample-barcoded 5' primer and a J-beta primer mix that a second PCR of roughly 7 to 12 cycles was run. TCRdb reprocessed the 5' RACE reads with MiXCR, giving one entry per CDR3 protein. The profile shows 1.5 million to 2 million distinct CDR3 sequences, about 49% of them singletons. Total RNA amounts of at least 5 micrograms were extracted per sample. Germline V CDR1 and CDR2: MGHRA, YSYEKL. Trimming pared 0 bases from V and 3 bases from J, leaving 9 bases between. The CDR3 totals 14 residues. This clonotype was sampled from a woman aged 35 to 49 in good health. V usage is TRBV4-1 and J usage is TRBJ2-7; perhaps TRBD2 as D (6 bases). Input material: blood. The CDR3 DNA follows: TGCGCCAGCAGCCAAGATGGGGGGATCTACGAGCAGTACTTC. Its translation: CASSQDGGIYEQYF.